Listed here are 3 T cell receptor beta chains from one sample, sequenced in a study of a mutant IDH1 vaccine in newly diagnosed glioma (dated by TCRdb to about 2021). No antigens are known for them. Library construction relied on the immunoSEQ multiplex PCR assay. This immuneACCESS table, as held by TCRdb, lists in-frame sequences with V and J called but not all clones. Of the missing ones, under half trace to an unresolved V gene in checked studies; the others have no known cause. In this sample the table shows around 52,000 clones, around 78% of which occur a single time. Roughly 1.8% of the sample is in the top ten clones. The time point label on this specimen signifies: week 5, during vaccination. Every vaccine dose consisted of 300 ug of a 20-mer mutant IDH1 peptide in Montanide, administered subcutaneously together with topical imiquimod. The source was PBMCs, collected from a glioma patient whose treatment included an IDH1 peptide vaccine. These TCRs come from a woman aged 40 to 50 with glioma.

Here the CDR3 reads CASRQEGSYNEQFF. The CDR3 DNA reads as TGCGCCAGCCGACAGGAGGGCTCCTACAATGAGCAGTTCTTC. The chain uses TRBV4-1 and TRBJ2-1; D may correspond to TRBD1 or TRBD2 (6 bases each). Trimming pared 8 bases from V and 0 bases from J, leaving 11 bases between. The CDR3 consists of 14 residues. Germline V gene data show CDR1 as MGHRA and CDR2 as YSYEKL.

The chain has TRBV30 and TRBJ1-2; possibly TRBD1 for D (6 bases). Germline lookup yields CDR1 GTSNPN and CDR2 SVGIG (reference sequence). With 7 bases removed from V and 4 bases from J, the gap between germline ends came to 19 bases. This CDR3 is 14 amino acids long. CDR3 in amino acids: CASTQGSDGYGYTF. The CDR3 DNA reads TGTGCCTCAACTCAGGGGAGTGACGGCTATGGCTACACCTTC. Supplemented by reference TRBV30 and TRBJ1-2, the full variable domain reads SQTIHQWPATLVQPVGSPLSLECTVEGTSNPNLYWYRQAAGRGLQLLFYSVGIGQISSEVPQNLSASRPQDRQFILSSKKLLLSDSGFYLCASTQGSDGYGYTFGSGTRLTVV.

The chain links TRBV10-3 to TRBJ1-3; D is ambiguous. Trimming left V 9 bases short and J 0 bases short, with 12 bases between. The CDR3 runs to 14 residues. Germline values: CDR1 ENHRY, CDR2 SYGVKD. The CDR3 region is CAMREQSSGNTIYF. The CDR3 coding sequence is TGTGCCATGCGCGAACAGAGCTCTGGAAACACCATATATTTT.